This T cell receptor beta chain came from a study of cytomegalovirus exposure and HLA in healthy donors. This clone was found a few times. This CDR3 has 14 amino acids. Losses at the gene ends were 10 bases for V and 2 bases for J; bases not matched to a gene: 7. Germline V CDR1 and CDR2: SNHLY, FYNNEI. PCR was performed using 60 Vbeta and 13 Jbeta primers. TCRdb keeps only in-frame clones here, not all; method: immunoSEQ multiplex PCR. The table shows some 150,000 clones, with under 85% occurring only once. Specimen: PBMCs. The sequence was collected from a woman aged 40 to 50 in good health and CMV-seropositive. The V and J genes are TRBV2 and TRBJ1-4; 7 nucleotides line up with TRBD1. The CDR3: CATRQTGTNEKLFF. The CDR3 DNA is TGTGCCACCCGACAGACAGGGACTAATGAAAAACTGTTTTTT.